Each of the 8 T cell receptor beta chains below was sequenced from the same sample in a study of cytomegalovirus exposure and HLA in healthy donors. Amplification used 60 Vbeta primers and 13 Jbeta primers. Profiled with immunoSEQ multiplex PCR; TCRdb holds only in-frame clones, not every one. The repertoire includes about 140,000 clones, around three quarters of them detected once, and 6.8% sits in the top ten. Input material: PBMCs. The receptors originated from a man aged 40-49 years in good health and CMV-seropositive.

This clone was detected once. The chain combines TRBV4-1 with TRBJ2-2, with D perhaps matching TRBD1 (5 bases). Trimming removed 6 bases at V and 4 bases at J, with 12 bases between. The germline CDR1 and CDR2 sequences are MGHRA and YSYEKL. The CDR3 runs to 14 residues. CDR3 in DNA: TGCGCCAGCAGTCGCAGAGACAGCACCGGGGAGCTGTTTTTT. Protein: CASSRRDSTGELFF.

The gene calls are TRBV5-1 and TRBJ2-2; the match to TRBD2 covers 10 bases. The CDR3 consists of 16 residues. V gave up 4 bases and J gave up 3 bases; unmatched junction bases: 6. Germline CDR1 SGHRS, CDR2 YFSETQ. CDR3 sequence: CASSAGLAKYTGELFF. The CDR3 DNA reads TGCGCCAGCAGCGCGGGACTAGCGAAGTACACCGGGGAGCTGTTTTTT.

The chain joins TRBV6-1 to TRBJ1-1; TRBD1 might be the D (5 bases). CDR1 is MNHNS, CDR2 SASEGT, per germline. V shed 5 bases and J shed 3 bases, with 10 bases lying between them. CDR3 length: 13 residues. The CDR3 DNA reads TGTGCCAGCAGTCCAGGGAGGGACACTGAAGCTTTCTTT. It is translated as CASSPGRDTEAFF.

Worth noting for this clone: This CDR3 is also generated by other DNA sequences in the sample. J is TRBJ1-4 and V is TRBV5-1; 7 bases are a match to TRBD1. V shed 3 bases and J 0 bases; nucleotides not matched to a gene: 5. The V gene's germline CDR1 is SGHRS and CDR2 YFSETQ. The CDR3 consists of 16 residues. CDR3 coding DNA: TGCGCCAGCAGCTACACAGGGGCGGCAACTAATGAAAAACTGTTTTTT. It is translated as CASSYTGAATNEKLFF.

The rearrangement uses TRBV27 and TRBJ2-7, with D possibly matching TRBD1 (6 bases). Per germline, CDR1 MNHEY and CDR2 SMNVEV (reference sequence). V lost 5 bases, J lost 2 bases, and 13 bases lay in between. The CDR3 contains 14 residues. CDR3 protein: CASSPGDKTYEQYF. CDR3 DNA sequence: TGTGCCAGCAGTCCCGGGGACAAGACCTACGAGCAGTACTTC.

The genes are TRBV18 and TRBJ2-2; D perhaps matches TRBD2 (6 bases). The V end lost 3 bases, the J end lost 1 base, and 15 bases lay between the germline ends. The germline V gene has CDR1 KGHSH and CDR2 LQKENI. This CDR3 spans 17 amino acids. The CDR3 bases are TGTGCCAGCTCACCGAGCCGCGGGATGCTGAACACCGGGGAGCTGTTTTTT. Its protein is CASSPSRGMLNTGELFF.

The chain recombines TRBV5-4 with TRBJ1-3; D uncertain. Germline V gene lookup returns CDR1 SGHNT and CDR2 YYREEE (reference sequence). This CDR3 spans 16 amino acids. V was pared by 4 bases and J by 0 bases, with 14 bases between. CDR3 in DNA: TGTGCCAGCAGCCGGGAAGGTCCTAGCTCTGGAAACACCATATATTTT. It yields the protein CASSREGPSSGNTIYF. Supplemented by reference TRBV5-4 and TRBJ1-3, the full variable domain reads ETGVTQSPTHLIKTRGQQVTLRCSSQSGHNTVSWYQQALGQGPQFIFQYYREEENGRGNFPPRFSGLQFPNYSSELNVNALELDDSALYLCASSREGPSSGNTIYFGEGSWLTVV.

The DNA of the CDR3 is TGTGCCAGCAGTTACCTGGGACAGGGCTCTGGAAACACCATATATTTT. Its protein product is CASSYLGQGSGNTIYF. The rearrangement uses TRBV6-5 and TRBJ1-3, with 9 bases matching TRBD1. The length of the CDR3 is 16 residues. V gave up 2 bases and J gave up 0 bases; unmatched junction bases: 2. Germline V gene data show CDR1 as MNHEY and CDR2 as SVGAGI.